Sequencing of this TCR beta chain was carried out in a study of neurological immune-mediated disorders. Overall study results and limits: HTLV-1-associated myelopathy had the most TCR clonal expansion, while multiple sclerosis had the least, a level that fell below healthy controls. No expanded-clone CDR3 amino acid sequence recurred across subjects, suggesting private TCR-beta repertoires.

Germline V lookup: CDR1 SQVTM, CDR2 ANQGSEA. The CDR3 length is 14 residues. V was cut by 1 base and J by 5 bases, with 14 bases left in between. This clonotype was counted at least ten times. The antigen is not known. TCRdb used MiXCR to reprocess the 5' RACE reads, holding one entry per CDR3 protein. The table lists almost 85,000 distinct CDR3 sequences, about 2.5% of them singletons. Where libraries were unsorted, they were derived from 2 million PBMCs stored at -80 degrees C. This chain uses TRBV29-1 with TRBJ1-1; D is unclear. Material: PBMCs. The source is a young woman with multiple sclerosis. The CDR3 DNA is TGCAGCGTTGAAGGGCTCCGGGTGGGGACTGAAGCTTTCTTT. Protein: CSVEGLRVGTEAFF.